Shown below are 5 T cell receptor beta chains from a single sample sequenced in a study of CD8+CD57+ T cells in acquired aplastic anemia. TCR beta VDJ combinations and CDR3 sequences were profiled from genomic DNA. One entry per CDR3 protein results from TCRdb running MiXCR on the reads. Among 250,000 to 300,000 distinct CDR3 sequences, 56% were seen once, and the ten largest hold approximately 1.3%. Only patients with CD8+CD57+ cell expansion on flow cytometry were chosen for sequencing. The sample comprised sorted CD4+, CD8+, or CD8+CD57+ T cells (not recorded which) from PBMCs. The receptors here all came from a human donor with aplastic anemia.

This clonotype was counted only a few times. The chain uses TRBV3-1 and TRBJ1-6; the D is unclear. The V gene lost 4 bases and the J gene lost 7 bases, with 5 bases spanning the gap. Germline V gene lookup returns CDR1 LGHDT and CDR2 YNNKEL (reference sequence). This CDR3 is built from 12 residues. As DNA, the CDR3 is TGTGCCAGCAGCCTCCAGAATTCACCCCTCCACTTT. Protein product: CASSLQNSPLHF.

The rearrangement links TRBV20-1 to TRBJ2-7, with D possibly being TRBD1 or TRBD2 (5 bases each). The germline CDR1 and CDR2 sequences are DFQATT and SNEGSKA (reference sequence). The CDR3 totals 12 residues. Deletions cut 5 bases from V and 7 bases from J, with 15 bases between. CDR3 nucleotide sequence: TGCAGTGCTCACCCCGGGGCTCGGGAGCAGTACTTC. Amino acid sequence: CSAHPGAREQYF.

The rearrangement links TRBV20-1 to TRBJ2-5; perhaps TRBD1 as D (5 bases). The J call may be in error: the DNA end matches TRBJ2-7 better. The CDR3 spans 15 residues. Per the germline V gene, CDR1 is DFQATT and CDR2 is SNEGSKA (reference sequence). Here the CDR3 reads CSARDHTGNPYEQYF. CDR3 nucleotide sequence: TGCAGTGCTAGAGATCACACAGGTAACCCCTACGAGCAGTACTTC.

This clonotype was recorded at least ten times. V is TRBV5-1 and J is TRBJ2-5, with D uncertain. From germline, CDR1 is SGHRS and CDR2 YFSETQ. The CDR3 is 13 residues long. V was trimmed by 4 bases and J by 2 bases, leaving 9 bases between them. As DNA, the CDR3 is TGCGCCAGCAGCACTGAAGGGCAAGAGACCCAGTACTTC. Its translation is CASSTEGQETQYF. Full variable domain (outside the CDR3, taken from reference TRBV5-1 and TRBJ2-5): KAGVTQTPRYLIKTRGQQVTLSCSPISGHRSVSWYQQTPGQGLQFLFEYFSETQRNKGNFPGRFSGRQFSNSRSEMNVSTLELGDSALYLCASSTEGQETQYFGPGTRLLVL.

This clonotype was found many times. In DNA form, the CDR3 reads TGTGCCAGCAGCACCTGGGCCAATGAGCAGTTCTTC. Its protein is CASSTWANEQFF. The chain is built from TRBV11-3 and TRBJ2-1; D unresolved. The CDR3 has 12 amino acids. CDR1 and CDR2 (germline): SGHNT, YENEEA. The ends were cut back, 5 bases at V and 6 bases at J, with 8 bases in the middle.